This note documents a single TCR beta chain sequence. These data originate in a study of cytomegalovirus exposure and HLA in healthy donors. It was with 60 Vbeta and 13 Jbeta primers that the PCR ran. The assay was immunoSEQ multiplex PCR, and TCRdb's table has in-frame clones only and misses some. The sample contains some 130,000 clones, about 80% of which appear only once. Per the germline V gene, CDR1 is WSHSY and CDR2 is SAAADI. The CDR3 has 14 residues. The ends were cut back, 3 bases at V and 4 bases at J, with 12 bases in the middle. The source of this sequence is a man aged 35 to 55 in good health and CMV-seropositive. This chain uses TRBV10-2 with TRBJ2-5, with D maybe TRBD2 (6 bases). The sequencing input was PBMCs. The CDR3 bases are TGCGCCAGCAGTGACCTAGCGAGAAGAGAGACCCAGTACTTC. It encodes CASSDLARRETQYF.